These 5 T cell receptor beta chains were all obtained from the same sample, sequenced in a study of blood T cells in healthy people across ages. With a J-beta primer mix and a sample-barcoded 5' primer, a second PCR ran about 6 to 11 cycles. TCRdb fed the 5' RACE reads into MiXCR, producing one record per CDR3 protein. The sample contains about 1,400,000 distinct CDR3 sequences, roughly 45% of which appear only once. The sequenced sample consisted of blood. The source of these receptors is a woman under 30 in good health.

The V call is TRBV28, the J call TRBJ1-1; D remains ambiguous. The CDR3 length is 16 residues. Germline V lookup: CDR1 MDHEN, CDR2 SYDVKM. Trimming took 4 bases from V and 11 from J, leaving 26 bases between them. The CDR3 is CASSSPEGVSQRGAFF. In nucleotides, the CDR3 is TGTGCCAGCAGTTCCCCTGAAGGTGTTTCGCAGCGTGGTGCTTTCTTT.

This chain uses TRBV30 with TRBJ1-2, with D perhaps matching TRBD1 (5 bases). This CDR3 spans 13 amino acids. Germline V gene data show CDR1 as GTSNPN and CDR2 as SVGIG (reference sequence). The V gene lost 3 bases and the J gene lost 0 bases, with 8 bases spanning the gap. The CDR3 here is CAWRDMANYGYTF. The CDR3 nucleotides are TGTGCCTGGAGGGACATGGCTAACTATGGCTACACCTTC.

This clonotype has only one observation. The chain couples TRBV15 to TRBJ1-2; TRBD1 matches at 7 bases. CDR1 LNHNV and CDR2 YYDKDF come from the germline V gene (reference sequence). V was pared by 4 bases and J by 4 bases, with 9 bases of the junction left unmatched. The CDR3 runs 15 residues. The CDR3, as DNA: TGTGCCACCAGCACAAGGGACAGCGGTTCCTATGGCTACACCTTC. The encoded protein is CATSTRDSGSYGYTF.

This sequence joins TRBV6-1 and TRBJ2-7; 7 bases match TRBD2. CDR3 size: 15 residues. Germline trimming cut 2 bases from V and 5 bases from J; bases unmatched to any gene: 9. Germline V gene lookup returns CDR1 MNHNS and CDR2 SASEGT. The DNA of the CDR3 is TGTGCCAGCAGTGAATCCAGGACTAGATTACACGAGCAGTACTTC. Translating gives CASSESRTRLHEQYF.

In its sample, this clonotype was seen a few times. This chain links TRBV13 with TRBJ2-1, with 9 bases fitting TRBD1. Germline V gene sequence: CDR1 PRHDT, CDR2 FYEKMQ (reference sequence). V trimming: 4 bases; J trimming: 1 base; junction bases outside the gene matches: 8. The CDR3 totals 17 residues. CDR3 protein: CASSSRSGQGSYNEQFF. CDR3 DNA: TGTGCCAGCAGCTCACGATCAGGACAGGGGTCCTACAATGAGCAGTTCTTC.